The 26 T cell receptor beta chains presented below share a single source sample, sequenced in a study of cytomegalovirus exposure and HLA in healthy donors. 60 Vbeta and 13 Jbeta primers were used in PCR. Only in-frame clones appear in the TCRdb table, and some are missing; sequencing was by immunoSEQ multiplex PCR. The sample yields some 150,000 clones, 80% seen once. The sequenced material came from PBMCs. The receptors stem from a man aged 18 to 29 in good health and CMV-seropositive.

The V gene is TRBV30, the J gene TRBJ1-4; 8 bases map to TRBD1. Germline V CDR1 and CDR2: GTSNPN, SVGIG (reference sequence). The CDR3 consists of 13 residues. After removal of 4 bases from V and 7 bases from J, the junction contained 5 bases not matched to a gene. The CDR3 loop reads CAWNTGGGEKLFF. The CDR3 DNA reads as TGTGCCTGGAATACAGGGGGGGGTGAAAAACTGTTTTTT.

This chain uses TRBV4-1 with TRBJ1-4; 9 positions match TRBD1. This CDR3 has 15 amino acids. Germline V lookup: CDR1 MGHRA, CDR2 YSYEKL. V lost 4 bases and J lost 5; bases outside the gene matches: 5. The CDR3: CASSRRQGGNEKLFF. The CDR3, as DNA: TGCGCCAGCAGCCGCCGACAGGGGGGAAATGAAAAACTGTTTTTT.

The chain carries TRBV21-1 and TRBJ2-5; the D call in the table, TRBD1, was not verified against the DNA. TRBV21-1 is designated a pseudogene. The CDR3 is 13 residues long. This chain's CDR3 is CASSPVGAETQYF. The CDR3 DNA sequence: TGTGCCAGCAGCCCAGTGGGGGCCGAGACCCAGTACTTC.

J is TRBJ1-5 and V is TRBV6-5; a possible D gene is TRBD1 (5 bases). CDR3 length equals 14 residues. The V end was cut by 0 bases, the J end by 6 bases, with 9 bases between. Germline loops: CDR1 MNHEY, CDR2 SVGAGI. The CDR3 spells CASSYSGRTQPQHF. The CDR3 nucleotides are TGTGCCAGCAGTTACTCGGGGCGGACTCAGCCCCAGCATTTT.

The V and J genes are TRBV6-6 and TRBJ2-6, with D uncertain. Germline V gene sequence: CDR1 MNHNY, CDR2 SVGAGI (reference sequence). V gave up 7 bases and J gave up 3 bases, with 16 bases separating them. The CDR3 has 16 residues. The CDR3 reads CASTTFGVGGANVLTF. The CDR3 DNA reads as TGTGCCAGCACCACCTTTGGAGTAGGTGGGGCCAACGTCCTGACTTTC.

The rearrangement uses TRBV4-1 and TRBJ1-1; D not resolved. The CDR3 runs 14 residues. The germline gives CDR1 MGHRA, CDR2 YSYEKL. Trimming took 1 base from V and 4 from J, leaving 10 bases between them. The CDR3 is CASSQGAWSTEAFF. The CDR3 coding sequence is TGCGCCAGCAGCCAAGGAGCGTGGTCCACTGAAGCTTTCTTT.

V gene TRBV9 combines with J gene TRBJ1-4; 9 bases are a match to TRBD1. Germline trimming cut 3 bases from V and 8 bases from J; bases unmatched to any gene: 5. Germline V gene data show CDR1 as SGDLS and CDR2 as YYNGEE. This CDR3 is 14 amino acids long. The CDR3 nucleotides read TGTGCCAGCAGCGCTCACGACAGGGGGGAAAAACTGTTTTTT. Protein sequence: CASSAHDRGEKLFF.

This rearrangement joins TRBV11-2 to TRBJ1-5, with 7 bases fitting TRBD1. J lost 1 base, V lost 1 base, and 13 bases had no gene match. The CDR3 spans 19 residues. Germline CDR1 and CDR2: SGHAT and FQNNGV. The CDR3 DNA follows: TGTGCCAGCAGCTTAGTCAGCCCGACGGACAGGCTCAGCAATCAGCCCCAGCATTTT. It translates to CASSLVSPTDRLSNQPQHF. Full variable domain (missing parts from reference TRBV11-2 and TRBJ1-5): EAGVAQSPRYKIIEKRQSVAFWCNPISGHATLYWYQQILGQGPKLLIQFQNNGVVDDSQLPKDRFSAERLKGVDSTLKIQPAKLEDSAVYLCASSLVSPTDRLSNQPQHFGDGTRLSIL.

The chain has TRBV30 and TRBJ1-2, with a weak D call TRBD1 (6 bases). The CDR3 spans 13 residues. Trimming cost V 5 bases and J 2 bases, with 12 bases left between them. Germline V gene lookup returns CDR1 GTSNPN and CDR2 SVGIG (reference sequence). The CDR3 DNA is TGTGCCTGGGAAAGGACAGACAACTATGGCTACACCTTC. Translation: CAWERTDNYGYTF.

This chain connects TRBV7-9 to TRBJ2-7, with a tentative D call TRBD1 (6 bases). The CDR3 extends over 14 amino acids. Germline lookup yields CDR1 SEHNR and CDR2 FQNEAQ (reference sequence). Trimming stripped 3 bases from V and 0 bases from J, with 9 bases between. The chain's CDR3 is CASSFLDSSYEQYF. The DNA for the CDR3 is TGTGCCAGCAGCTTCCTGGACAGCTCCTACGAGCAGTACTTC.

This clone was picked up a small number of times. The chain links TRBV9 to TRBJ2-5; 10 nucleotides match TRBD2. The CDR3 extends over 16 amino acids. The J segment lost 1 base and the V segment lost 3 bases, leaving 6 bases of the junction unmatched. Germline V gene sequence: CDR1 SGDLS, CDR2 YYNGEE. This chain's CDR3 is CASSEYSGGPQETQYF. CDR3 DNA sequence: TGTGCCAGCAGCGAATATAGCGGGGGGCCCCAAGAGACCCAGTACTTC. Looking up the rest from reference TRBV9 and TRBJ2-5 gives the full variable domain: DSGVTQTPKHLITATGQRVTLRCSPRSGDLSVYWYQQSLDQGLQFLIQYYNGEERAKGNILERFSAQQFPDLHSELNLSSLELGDSALYFCASSEYSGGPQETQYFGPGTRLLVL.

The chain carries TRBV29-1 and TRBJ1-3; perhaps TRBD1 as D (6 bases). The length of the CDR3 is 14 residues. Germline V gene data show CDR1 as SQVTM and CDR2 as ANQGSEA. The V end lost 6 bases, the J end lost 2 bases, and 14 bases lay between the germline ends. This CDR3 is CSVDTGNPGNTIYF. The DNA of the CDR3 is TGCAGCGTCGATACAGGGAACCCTGGAAACACCATATATTTT. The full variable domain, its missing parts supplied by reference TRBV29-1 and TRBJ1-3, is SAVISQKPSRDICQRGTSLTIQCQVDSQVTMMFWYRQQPGQSLTLIATANQGSEATYESGFVIDKFPISRPNLTFSTLTVSNMSPEDSSIYLCSVDTGNPGNTIYFGEGSWLTVV.

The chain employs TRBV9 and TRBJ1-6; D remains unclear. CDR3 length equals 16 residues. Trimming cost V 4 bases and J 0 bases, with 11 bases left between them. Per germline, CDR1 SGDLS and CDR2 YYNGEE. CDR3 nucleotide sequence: TGTGCCAGCAGCTCTCATGGGAGCTCCTATAATTCACCCCTCCACTTT. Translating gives CASSSHGSSYNSPLHF.

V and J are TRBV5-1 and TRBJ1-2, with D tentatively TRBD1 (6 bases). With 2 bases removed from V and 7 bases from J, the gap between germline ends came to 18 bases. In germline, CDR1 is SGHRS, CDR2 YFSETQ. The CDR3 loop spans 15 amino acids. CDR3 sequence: CASSLANREQGGYTF. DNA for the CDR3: TGCGCCAGCAGCTTAGCTAACAGGGAACAGGGTGGCTACACCTTC.

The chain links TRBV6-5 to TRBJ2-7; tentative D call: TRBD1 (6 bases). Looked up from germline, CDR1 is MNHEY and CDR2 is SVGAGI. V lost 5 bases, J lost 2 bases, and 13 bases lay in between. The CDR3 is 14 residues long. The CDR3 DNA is TGTGCCAGCAGTGGCCGACAGGTTCCCTACGAGCAGTACTTC. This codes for CASSGRQVPYEQYF.

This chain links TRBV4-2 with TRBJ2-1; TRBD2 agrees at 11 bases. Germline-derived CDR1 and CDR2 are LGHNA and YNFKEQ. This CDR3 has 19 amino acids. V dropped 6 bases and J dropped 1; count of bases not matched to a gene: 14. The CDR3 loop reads CASSGVGLAGGRSYNEQFF. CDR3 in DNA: TGTGCCAGCAGTGGCGTGGGGCTAGCGGGGGGCCGATCCTACAATGAGCAGTTCTTC.

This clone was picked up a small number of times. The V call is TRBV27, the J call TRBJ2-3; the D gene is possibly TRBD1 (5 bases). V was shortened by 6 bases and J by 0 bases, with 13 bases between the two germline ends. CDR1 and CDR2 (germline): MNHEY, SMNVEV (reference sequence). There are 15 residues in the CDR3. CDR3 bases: TGTGCCAGCAGCCAAGGACACCCTAGCACAGATACGCAGTATTTT. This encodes CASSQGHPSTDTQYF.

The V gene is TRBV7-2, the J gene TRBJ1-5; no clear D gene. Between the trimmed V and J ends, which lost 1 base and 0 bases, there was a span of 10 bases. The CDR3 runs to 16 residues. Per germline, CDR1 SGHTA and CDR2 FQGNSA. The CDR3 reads CASSLDAGASNQPQHF. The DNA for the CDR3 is TGTGCCAGCAGCTTAGACGCGGGTGCTAGCAATCAGCCCCAGCATTTT.

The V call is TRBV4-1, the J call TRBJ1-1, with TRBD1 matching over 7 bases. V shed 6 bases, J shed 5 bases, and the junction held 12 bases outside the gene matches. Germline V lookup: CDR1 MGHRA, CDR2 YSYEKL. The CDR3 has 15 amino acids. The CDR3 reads CASSRDSELLTEAFF. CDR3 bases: TGCGCCAGCAGTAGGGACAGCGAATTGTTAACTGAAGCTTTCTTT.

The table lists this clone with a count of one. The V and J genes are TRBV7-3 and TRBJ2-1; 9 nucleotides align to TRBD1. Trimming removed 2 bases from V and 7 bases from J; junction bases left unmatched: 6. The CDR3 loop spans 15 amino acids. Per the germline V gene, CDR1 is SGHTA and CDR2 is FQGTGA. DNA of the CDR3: TGTGCCAGCAGCTTAGATGGGACAGGGTCAAATGAGCAGTTCTTC. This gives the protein CASSLDGTGSNEQFF.

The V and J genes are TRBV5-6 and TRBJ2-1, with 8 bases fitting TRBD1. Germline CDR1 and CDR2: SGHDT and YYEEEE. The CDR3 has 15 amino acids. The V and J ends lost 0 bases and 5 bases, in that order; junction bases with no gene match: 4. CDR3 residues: CASSLVQGVNNEQFF. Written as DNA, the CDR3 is TGTGCCAGCAGCTTGGTACAGGGGGTCAACAATGAGCAGTTCTTC.

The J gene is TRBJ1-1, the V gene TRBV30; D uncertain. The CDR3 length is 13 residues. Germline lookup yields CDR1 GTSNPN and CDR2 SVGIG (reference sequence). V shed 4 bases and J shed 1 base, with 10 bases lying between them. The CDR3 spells CAWKEAGNTEAFF. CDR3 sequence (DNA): TGTGCCTGGAAGGAGGCAGGGAACACTGAAGCTTTCTTT. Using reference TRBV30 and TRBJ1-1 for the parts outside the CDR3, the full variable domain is SQTIHQWPATLVQPVGSPLSLECTVEGTSNPNLYWYRQAAGRGLQLLFYSVGIGQISSEVPQNLSASRPQDRQFILSSKKLLLSDSGFYLCAWKEAGNTEAFFGQGTRLTVV.

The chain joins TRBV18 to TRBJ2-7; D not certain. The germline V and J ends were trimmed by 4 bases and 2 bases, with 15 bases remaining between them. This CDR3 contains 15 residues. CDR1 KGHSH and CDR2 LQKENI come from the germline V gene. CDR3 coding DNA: TGTGCCAGCTCACTTCTTGGTGAGTCCCCCTACGAGCAGTACTTC. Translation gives CASSLLGESPYEQYF.

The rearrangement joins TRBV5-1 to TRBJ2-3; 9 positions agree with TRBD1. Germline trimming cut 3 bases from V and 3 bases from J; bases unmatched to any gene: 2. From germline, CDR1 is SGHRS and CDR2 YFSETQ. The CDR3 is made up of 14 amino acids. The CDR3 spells CASSSGQGTDTQYF. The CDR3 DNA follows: TGCGCCAGCAGCTCGGGACAGGGAACAGATACGCAGTATTTT.

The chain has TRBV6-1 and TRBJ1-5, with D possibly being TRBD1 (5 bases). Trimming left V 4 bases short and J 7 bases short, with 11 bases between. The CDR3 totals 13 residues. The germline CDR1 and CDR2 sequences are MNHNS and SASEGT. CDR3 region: CASSAWGDQPQHF. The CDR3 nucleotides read TGTGCCAGCAGTGCATGGGGCGACCAGCCCCAGCATTTT.

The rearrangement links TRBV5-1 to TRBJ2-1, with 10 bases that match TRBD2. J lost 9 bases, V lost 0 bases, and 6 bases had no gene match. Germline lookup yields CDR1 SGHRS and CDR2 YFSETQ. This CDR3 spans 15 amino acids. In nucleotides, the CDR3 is TGCGCCAGCAGCTTGGTGCCAGCGGGAGGGCGTGAGCAGTTCTTC. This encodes CASSLVPAGGREQFF.